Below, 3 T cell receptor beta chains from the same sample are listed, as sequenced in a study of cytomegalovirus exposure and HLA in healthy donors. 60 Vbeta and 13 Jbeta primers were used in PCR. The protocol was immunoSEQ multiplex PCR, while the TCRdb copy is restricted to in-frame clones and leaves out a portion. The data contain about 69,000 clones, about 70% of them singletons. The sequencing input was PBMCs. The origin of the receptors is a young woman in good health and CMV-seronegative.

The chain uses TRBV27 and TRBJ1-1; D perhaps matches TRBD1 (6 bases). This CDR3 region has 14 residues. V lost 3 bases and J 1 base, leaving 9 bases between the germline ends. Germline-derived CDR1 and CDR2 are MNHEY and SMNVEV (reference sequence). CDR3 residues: CASSFPGENTEAFF. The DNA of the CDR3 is TGTGCCAGCAGTTTCCCAGGGGAGAACACTGAAGCTTTCTTT.

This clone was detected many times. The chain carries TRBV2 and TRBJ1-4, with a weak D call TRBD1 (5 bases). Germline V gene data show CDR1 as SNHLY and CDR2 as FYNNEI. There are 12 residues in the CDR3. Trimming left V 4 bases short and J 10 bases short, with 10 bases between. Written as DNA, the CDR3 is TGTGCCAGCAGTGGTGAGGACACAAAACTGTTTTTT. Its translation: CASSGEDTKLFF. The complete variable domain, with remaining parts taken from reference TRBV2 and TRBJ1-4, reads EPEVTQTPSHQVTQMGQEVILRCVPISNHLYFYWYRQILGQKVEFLVSFYNNEISEKSEIFDDQFSVERPDGSNFTLKIRSTKLEDSAMYFCASSGEDTKLFFGSGTQLSVL.

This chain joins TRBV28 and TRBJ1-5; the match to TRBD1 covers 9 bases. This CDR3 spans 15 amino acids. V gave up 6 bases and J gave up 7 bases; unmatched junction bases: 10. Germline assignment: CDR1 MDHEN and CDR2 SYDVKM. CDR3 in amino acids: CASRTGTGYMQPQHF. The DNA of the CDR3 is TGTGCCAGCAGAACCGGGACAGGGTATATGCAGCCCCAGCATTTT.